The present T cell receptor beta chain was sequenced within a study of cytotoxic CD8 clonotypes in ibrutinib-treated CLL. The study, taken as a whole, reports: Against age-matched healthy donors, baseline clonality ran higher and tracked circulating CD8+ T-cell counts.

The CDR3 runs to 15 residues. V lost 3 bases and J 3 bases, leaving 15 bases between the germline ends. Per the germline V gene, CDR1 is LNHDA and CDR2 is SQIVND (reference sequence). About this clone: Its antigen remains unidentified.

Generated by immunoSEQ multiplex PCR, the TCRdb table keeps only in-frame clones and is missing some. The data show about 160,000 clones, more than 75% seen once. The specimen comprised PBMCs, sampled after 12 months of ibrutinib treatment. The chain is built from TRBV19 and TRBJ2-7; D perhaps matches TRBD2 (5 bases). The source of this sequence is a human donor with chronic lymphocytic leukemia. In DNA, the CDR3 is TGTGCCAGTAGTATGGACTTGAGGAGGCACTACGAGCAGTACTTC. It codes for CASSMDLRRHYEQYF.